These 11 T cell receptor beta chains share one sample of origin, sequenced in a study of PD-1 blockade in classical Hodgkin lymphoma. The time point denotes: cycle 4 day 1 (C4D1), after 5 to 7 weeks of nivolumab. Brentuximab vedotin exposure varied, and every patient relapsed after autologous stem cell transplantation. Assay used: immunoSEQ multiplex PCR; TCRdb lists only in-frame clones, some missing. This sample yields 90,000 or so clones, of which around 80% are seen a single time; roughly 9.4% belongs to the top ten. The material sequenced was peripheral blood mononuclear cells (PBMCs), taken before the fourth cycle of nivolumab. These receptors all come from a human donor with classical Hodgkin lymphoma.

This clone was seen at least ten times. The chain's CDR3 is CASRSLEGQGYTF. CDR3 bases: TGTGCCAGCAGGAGCCTAGAGGGGCAGGGCTACACCTTC. This chain joins TRBV28 and TRBJ1-2; a possible D gene is TRBD1 (5 bases). V gave up 6 bases and J gave up 8 bases, with 16 bases separating them. The CDR3 runs to 13 residues. The germline V gene has CDR1 MDHEN and CDR2 SYDVKM.

V and J are TRBV6-5 and TRBJ1-5, with D unclear. The CDR3 runs to 15 residues. The V end was cut by 0 bases, the J end by 4 bases, with 10 bases between. CDR1 and CDR2 from the germline V gene are MNHEY and SVGAGI. This chain's CDR3 is CASSYSLVPNQPQHF. CDR3 nucleotides: TGTGCCAGCAGTTACTCGCTAGTGCCTAATCAGCCCCAGCATTTT.

V and J are TRBV7-6 and TRBJ2-7; perhaps TRBD2 as D (6 bases). Germline V lookup: CDR1 SGHVS, CDR2 FNYEAQ. CDR3 length: 15 amino acids. V was cut by 4 bases and J by 0 bases, with 13 bases left in between. The CDR3 reads CASSSYPGSSYEQYF. Written as DNA, the CDR3 is TGTGCCAGCAGCTCATACCCCGGGAGCTCCTACGAGCAGTACTTC.

The V gene is TRBV10-3, the J gene TRBJ2-3, with TRBD2 matching 10 bases. V lost 5 bases to trimming and J lost 3 bases; unmatched junction nucleotides: 5. The CDR3 spans 15 residues. Germline CDR1 ENHRY, CDR2 SYGVKD. Here the CDR3 reads CAISYYSGGTDTQYF. The CDR3 DNA is TGTGCCATCAGTTACTATAGCGGGGGGACAGATACGCAGTATTTT.

About this clone itself: This sample also contains other DNA sequences that code for the same CDR3. The V and J genes are TRBV25-1 and TRBJ2-7, with 7 bases fitting TRBD1. This CDR3 has 15 residues. Germline V CDR1 and CDR2: MGHDK, SYGVNS. The V gene end was trimmed by 2 bases and the J gene end by 3 bases; junction bases not matched to a gene: 7. In DNA form, the CDR3 reads TGTGCCAGCAGTGAACCCCGACAGGGAAACTACGAGCAGTACTTC. Its translation: CASSEPRQGNYEQYF.

This clone has just one count. This sequence joins TRBV11-3 and TRBJ1-5, with D tentatively TRBD1 (5 bases). CDR3 size: 16 residues. The V end was cut by 2 bases, the J end by 3 bases, with 14 bases between. Germline V gene lookup returns CDR1 SGHNT and CDR2 YENEEA. The CDR3 region is CASSLLPRDYNQPQHF. In DNA, the CDR3 is TGTGCCAGCAGCTTACTCCCAAGGGACTACAATCAGCCCCAGCATTTT. The full variable domain, completed using reference TRBV11-3 and TRBJ1-5, is EAGVVQSPRYKIIEKKQPVAFWCNPISGHNTLYWYLQNLGQGPELLIRYENEEAVDDSQLPKDRFSAERLKGVDSTLKIQPAELGDSAVYLCASSLLPRDYNQPQHFGDGTRLSIL.

The genes are TRBV7-9 and TRBJ2-7; no reliable D call. V lost 5 bases to trimming and J lost 2 bases, with 10 bases between them. This CDR3 comprises 13 residues. The V gene's germline CDR1 is SEHNR and CDR2 FQNEAQ (reference sequence). The CDR3 DNA sequence: TGTGCCAGCAGCGAGAGTGGGCCCTACGAGCAGTACTTC. Protein sequence: CASSESGPYEQYF.

The V gene is TRBV18, the J gene TRBJ2-7; 11 bases fit TRBD2. CDR1 is KGHSH, CDR2 LQKENI, per germline. V was pared by 3 bases and J by 3 bases, with 4 bases of the junction left unmatched. This CDR3 is 15 amino acids long. The CDR3 DNA reads TGTGCCAGCTCACCTCCGGGACTAGCGGACTACGAGCAGTACTTC. Residues: CASSPPGLADYEQYF.

This chain joins TRBV4-2 and TRBJ1-1; possible D gene TRBD1, 5 bases. Germline CDR1 reads LGHNA; CDR2 reads YNFKEQ. This CDR3 is built from 14 residues. The germline V and J ends were trimmed by 1 base and 5 bases, with 11 bases remaining between them. The CDR3 sequence: CASSQGRWGTEAFF. CDR3 coding DNA: TGTGCCAGCAGCCAAGGGAGGTGGGGGACTGAAGCTTTCTTT.

The chain is built from TRBV29-1 and TRBJ2-1; D is unresolved. This CDR3 has 10 residues. Germline CDR1 SQVTM, CDR2 ANQGSEA. V lost 5 bases and J 9 bases, leaving 8 bases between the germline ends. Here the CDR3 reads CSVWVIEQFF. The CDR3 nucleotides read TGCAGCGTTTGGGTCATTGAGCAGTTCTTC.

This clone has a single count. This rearrangement joins TRBV28 to TRBJ1-2; tentatively, D is TRBD1 (5 bases). CDR1 is MDHEN, CDR2 SYDVKM, per germline. V gave up 1 base and J gave up 4 bases, with 13 bases separating them. The length of the CDR3 is 15 residues. The CDR3 coding sequence is TGTGCCAGCAGTTTATTAGGGACGTCCGTCTATGGCTACACCTTC. Its translation: CASSLLGTSVYGYTF.